This TCR beta chain originates from a study of blood T cell repertoires in COVID-19. The overall study: There were acute and convalescent COVID-19 samples, and they came from the United States, Italy and Spain. From T cells, B-cell-depleted T cells, or PBMCs came the material, which was cDNA or gDNA.

The trim removed 5 bases at V and 7 bases at J, leaving 10 bases unmatched. The CDR3 extends over 16 amino acids. Per germline, CDR1 SGHTA and CDR2 FQGNSA. This clone was observed a handful of times. Generated by immunoSEQ multiplex PCR, the TCRdb table keeps only in-frame clones and is missing some. The table records approximately 100,000 clones, approximately 88% of them present only once. The chain joins TRBV7-2 to TRBJ1-6; 8 bases align to TRBD1. This sequence originates from a human donor in a cohort sampled during active COVID-19. Sequences were obtained from peripheral blood. CDR3 DNA: TGTGCCAGCAGCGACCGGGCGACAGGGGCCAATTCACCCCTCCACTTT. This sequence encodes CASSDRATGANSPLHF.